The 11 T cell receptor beta chains presented below share a single source sample, sequenced in a study of cytomegalovirus exposure and HLA in healthy donors. The PCR made use of 60 Vbeta and 13 Jbeta primers. This table comes from immunoSEQ multiplex PCR, and its TCRdb copy is limited to in-frame clones, with some not included. The data hold some 35,000 clones, with almost 70% observed a single time. Sequenced sample: PBMCs. The receptors shown here come from a young man in good health and CMV-seronegative.

This clone occurred a few times. The J gene is TRBJ2-1, the V gene TRBV7-8; no firm D call. Germline V gene data show CDR1 as SGHVS and CDR2 as FQNEAQ. The CDR3 totals 12 residues. V was cut by 3 bases and J by 6 bases, with 6 bases left in between. The CDR3 spells CASSFERNEQFF. The CDR3 DNA reads TGTGCCAGCAGCTTTGAGCGCAATGAGCAGTTCTTC.

J is TRBJ2-3 and V is TRBV7-2; the D gene is possibly TRBD2 (7 bases). The CDR3 covers 15 residues. The germline V and J ends were trimmed by 5 bases and 0 bases, with 12 bases remaining between them. The germline CDR1 and CDR2 sequences are SGHTA and FQGNSA. This chain's CDR3 is CASSLGGPSTDTQYF. The CDR3 nucleotides read TGTGCCAGCAGCCTCGGGGGGCCCAGCACAGATACGCAGTATTTT.

V usage is TRBV2 and J usage is TRBJ2-2; D call uncertain. This CDR3 comprises 13 residues. CDR1 and CDR2 (germline): SNHLY, FYNNEI. V lost 8 bases and J 5 bases, leaving 12 bases between the germline ends. In nucleotides, the CDR3 is TGTGCCAGCCTCAAAGAAGCGACCGGGGAGCTGTTTTTT. Its protein is CASLKEATGELFF.

The rearrangement uses TRBV29-1 and TRBJ1-1; 9 nucleotides align to TRBD1. Germline values: CDR1 SQVTM, CDR2 ANQGSEA. CDR3 size: 12 residues. V dropped 6 bases and J dropped 1; count of bases not matched to a gene: 0. The DNA for the CDR3 is TGCAGCGTGACAGGGGGGAACACTGAAGCTTTCTTT. This codes for CSVTGGNTEAFF.

This clone occurred once. J is TRBJ2-7 and V is TRBV7-2; a weak D match, TRBD1 (6 bases). Trimming shortened V by 0 bases and J by 3 bases, and 9 bases separated the two germline ends. CDR1 SGHTA and CDR2 FQGNSA come from the germline V gene. This CDR3 contains 14 residues. DNA of the CDR3: TGTGCCAGCAGCTTAGCCCCAGGGGACTACGAGCAGTACTTC. Its protein is CASSLAPGDYEQYF.

V usage is TRBV13 and J usage is TRBJ2-2; 8 bases are a match to TRBD1. Germline CDR1 is PRHDT and CDR2 is FYEKMQ (reference sequence). The trim removed 5 bases at V and 7 bases at J, leaving 9 bases unmatched. The CDR3 totals 15 residues. Here the CDR3 reads CASSPPAGGIGELFF. The CDR3 DNA follows: TGTGCCAGCAGCCCCCCCGCAGGGGGCATCGGGGAGCTGTTTTTT.

This clone appeared once. This chain uses TRBV14 with TRBJ1-2; 9 bases line up with TRBD1. The V segment lost 2 bases and the J segment 8 bases; nucleotides outside the gene matches: 6. Looked up from germline, CDR1 is SGHDN and CDR2 is FVKESK. The CDR3 runs 14 residues. Written as DNA, the CDR3 is TGTGCCAGCAGCCAACTGGGACAGGGTAGAGGCTACACCTTC. Translating gives CASSQLGQGRGYTF.

J is TRBJ2-1 and V is TRBV18, with a tentative D call TRBD1 (5 bases). The CDR3 contains 16 residues. Trimming removed 2 bases from V and 7 bases from J, with 18 bases in between. Germline V CDR1 and CDR2: KGHSH, LQKENI. The CDR3 region is CASSPSSRVVSNEQFF. The DNA of the CDR3 is TGTGCCAGCTCACCATCATCCAGGGTGGTTTCGAATGAGCAGTTCTTC.

The rearrangement links TRBV19 to TRBJ2-7, with 8 positions matching TRBD1. The CDR3 totals 13 residues. From germline, CDR1 is LNHDA and CDR2 SQIVND (reference sequence). J gave up 5 bases and V 6 bases, and 6 bases lay outside the gene matches. Here the CDR3 reads CASRSTGEHEQYF. Here the CDR3 DNA reads TGTGCCAGTAGGTCGACAGGGGAACACGAGCAGTACTTC.

This chain connects TRBV7-2 to TRBJ1-1, with TRBD1 identical over 12 bases. This CDR3 spans 19 amino acids. V lost 4 bases to trimming and J lost 4 bases; unmatched junction nucleotides: 16. Per the germline V gene, CDR1 is SGHTA and CDR2 is FQGNSA. The CDR3 region has the DNA TGTGCCAGCAGCTCTTTCCATTTGGGACAGGGGGCGCTCGGCACTGAAGCTTTCTTT. Translating it yields CASSSFHLGQGALGTEAFF. The full variable domain, with the rest looked up from reference TRBV7-2 and TRBJ1-1, is GAGVSQSPSNKVTEKGKDVELRCDPISGHTALYWYRQSLGQGLEFLIYFQGNSAPDKSGLPSDRFSAERTGGSVSTLTIQRTQQEDSAVYLCASSSFHLGQGALGTEAFFGQGTRLTVV.

This clone was observed a handful of times. J is TRBJ1-2 and V is TRBV7-9, with 7 bases lining up with TRBD1. This CDR3 is built from 14 residues. Unmatched junction bases numbered 2, after V lost 1 base and J lost 3 bases. Looked up from germline, CDR1 is SEHNR and CDR2 is FQNEAQ (reference sequence). The CDR3 loop reads CASSLGQGDYGYTF. CDR3 nucleotides: TGTGCCAGCAGCTTAGGGCAGGGGGACTATGGCTACACCTTC.